Listed below are T cell receptor beta chains from one sample, sequenced in a study of T cells in Graves' hyperthyroidism and ophthalmopathy. TCRdb itself ran the multiplex PCR reads through MiXCR, one entry per CDR3 protein. The repertoire holds 75,000 to 100,000 distinct CDR3 sequences, with about 51% as singletons. Sequenced input: blood. The origin of the receptors is a woman between 35 and 50 years old with Graves' hyperthyroidism. The CDR3 runs from the conserved cysteine through the conserved F or W. Each record gives: J gene, D gene, V gene, clone size, CDR3 DNA, CDR3 protein. A D gene is named only where the DNA matches it firmly. Clone size is not always given. Where it is, it says once, few, many or a class for expanded clones.

j_call: TRBJ2-5
d_call: .
v_call: TRBV5-1
clone_size: many
cdr3_nt: TGCGCCAGCAGCTTGGACTCCGGGACTCCATCGGGGACCCAGTACTTC
cdr3_aa: CASSLDSGTPSGTQYF

j_call: TRBJ2-5
d_call: TRBD1
v_call: TRBV29-1
clone_size: .
cdr3_nt: TGCAGCCTGACAGGGCCGCAGGAGACCCAGTACTTC
cdr3_aa: CSLTGPQETQYF

j_call: TRBJ1-5
d_call: TRBD1
v_call: TRBV29-1
clone_size: .
cdr3_nt: TGCAGCGTCATACAGGGGGGACAGCCCCAGCATTTT
cdr3_aa: CSVIQGGQPQHF

j_call: TRBJ1-2
d_call: .
v_call: TRBV11-1
clone_size: .
cdr3_nt: TGTGCCAGCAGCCCGATGGAGGGGGTAAGCTACACCTTC
cdr3_aa: CASSPMEGVSYTF

j_call: TRBJ1-4
d_call: TRBD1
v_call: TRBV20-1
clone_size: .
cdr3_nt: TGCAGTGCTAGGACAGGGCCAACTGAAAAACTGTTTTTT
cdr3_aa: CSARTGPTEKLFF

j_call: TRBJ2-7
d_call: .
v_call: TRBV5-1
clone_size: .
cdr3_nt: TGCGCCAGCAGCTTGGTCCAGGGTAAAACCTACGAGCAGTACTTC
cdr3_aa: CASSLVQGKTYEQYF

j_call: TRBJ2-2
d_call: .
v_call: TRBV29-1
clone_size: .
cdr3_nt: TGCAGCCCGCTCCCACAGGGAAACACCGGGGAGCTGTTTTTT
cdr3_aa: CSPLPQGNTGELFF

j_call: TRBJ2-3
d_call: .
v_call: TRBV28
clone_size: few
cdr3_nt: TGTGCCAGCAGTCCCGACAGTTCCCTCCGGGATACGCAGTATTTT
cdr3_aa: CASSPDSSLRDTQYF

j_call: TRBJ2-7
d_call: .
v_call: TRBV10-2
clone_size: .
cdr3_nt: TGCGCCAGCGGGACAACGGTCTGGTACGAGCAGTACTTC
cdr3_aa: CASGTTVWYEQYF

j_call: TRBJ2-5
d_call: TRBD2
v_call: TRBV9
clone_size: .
cdr3_nt: TGTGCCAGCAGCGGAGGGGGGACTAGCGTGGAGACCCAGTACTTC
cdr3_aa: CASSGGGTSVETQYF

j_call: TRBJ1-4
d_call: .
v_call: TRBV20-1
clone_size: .
cdr3_nt: TGCAGTGCTAGGAGGGCGGCGGTAGGAGAAAAACTGTTTTTT
cdr3_aa: CSARRAAVGEKLFF

j_call: TRBJ1-5
d_call: .
v_call: TRBV6-5
clone_size: many
cdr3_nt: TGTGCCAGCACCTCAAAGGGAGGCAATCAGCCCCAGCATTTT
cdr3_aa: CASTSKGGNQPQHF

j_call: TRBJ2-2
d_call: .
v_call: TRBV2
clone_size: many
cdr3_nt: TGTGCCAGCAGTTTCAGAGGGATCGGGCCCGGGGAGCTGTTTTTT
cdr3_aa: CASSFRGIGPGELFF

j_call: TRBJ2-1
d_call: .
v_call: TRBV2
clone_size: .
cdr3_nt: TGTGCCACAAGCGGGCAGTTCTTC
cdr3_aa: CATSGQFF

j_call: TRBJ1-4
d_call: .
v_call: TRBV6-5
clone_size: .
cdr3_nt: TGTGCCACCGTTCGCGGAGGCACCAATAATAAAAAACTGTTTTTT
cdr3_aa: CATVRGGTNNKKLFF